These T cell receptor beta chains were read from a single sample in a study of blood T cells in healthy people across ages. MiXCR was run by TCRdb on the 5' RACE reads, yielding one entry per CDR3 protein. The sample gives 1.5 million to 2 million distinct CDR3 sequences, just under 50% of which show up once; around 2.1% is in the top ten. The source material was blood. The origin of the receptors is a woman in her forties in good health. CDR3s include the opening cysteine and the closing phenylalanine or tryptophan. A D gene is named only where the DNA matches it firmly. Size is omitted from some rows. Given values are once, few, many or a class for expanded clones.

D gene	V gene	clone size	J gene	CDR3 protein	CDR3 DNA
TRBD1	TRBV6-2/TRBV6-3	few	TRBJ2-7	CAIRTGGRYEQYF	TGTGCCATCCGGACAGGGGGAAGGTACGAGCAGTACTTC
.	TRBV11-3	many	TRBJ2-7	CASSLVESYEQYF	TGTGCCAGCAGCTTAGTTGAGTCCTACGAGCAGTACTTC
TRBD2	TRBV20-1	.	TRBJ2-3	CSARAPGSGGAHTDTQYF	TGCAGTGCTAGAGCTCCTGGGAGCGGGGGGGCCCACACAGATACGCAGTATTTT
TRBD1	TRBV6-2/TRBV6-3	few	TRBJ2-7	CATGQGAYEQYF	TGTGCCACCGGACAGGGGGCATACGAGCAGTACTTC
.	TRBV12-3/TRBV12-4	few	TRBJ1-6	CASRSSYNSPLHF	TGTGCCAGTCGAAGCTCCTATAATTCACCCCTCCACTTT
TRBD2	TRBV7-9	.	TRBJ2-3	CASSLRAGGPDTQYF	TGTGCCAGCAGCTTACGAGCGGGGGGTCCAGATACGCAGTATTTT
.	TRBV7-2	few	TRBJ2-7	CASSSWDRYEQYF	TGTGCCAGCAGCTCATGGGACCGCTACGAGCAGTACTTC
.	TRBV4-1	.	TRBJ2-5	CASSHRKGDQETQYF	TGCGCCAGCAGCCACCGAAAAGGGGACCAAGAGACCCAGTACTTC
.	TRBV29-1	.	TRBJ2-1	CSVVGVVKSYNEQFF	TGCAGCGTTGTAGGGGTCGTGAAGTCCTACAATGAGCAGTTCTTC
.	TRBV20-1	.	TRBJ2-7	CSVRDRQTEQYF	TGCAGTGTTAGAGATAGACAGACCGAGCAGTACTTC
.	TRBV5-1	.	TRBJ2-4	CASSFQGENIQYF	TGCGCCAGCAGCTTCCAGGGCGAAAACATTCAGTACTTC
TRBD1	TRBV10-3	.	TRBJ2-1	CAISEPSGTGASYEQFF	TGTGCCATCAGTGAGCCGTCAGGGACAGGGGCGTCCTACGAGCAGTTCTTC
TRBD2	TRBV6-2/TRBV6-3	.	TRBJ2-3	CASSPLLAVPPTQYF	TGTGCCAGCAGTCCCCTACTAGCGGTGCCCCCAACGCAGTATTTT
TRBD1	TRBV4-3	.	TRBJ2-3	CASSQDMGQGLDTQYF	TGCGCCAGCAGCCAAGATATGGGACAGGGGTTAGATACGCAGTATTTT
.	TRBV7-2	.	TRBJ2-1	CASSHERETQFF	TGTGCCAGCAGCCACGAGCGCGAGACCCAGTTCTTC
TRBD2	TRBV5-1	.	TRBJ2-1	CASRVTGTTYNEQFF	TGCGCCAGCAGGGTAACCGGGACTACATACAATGAGCAGTTCTTC
.	TRBV28	few	TRBJ2-3	CASTDTSRGTDTQYF	TGTGCCAGCACCGACACATCCCGGGGCACAGATACGCAGTATTTT
TRBD1	TRBV3-1	few	TRBJ2-5	CASSRPGTGGETQYF	TGTGCCAGCAGTCGACCCGGGACAGGGGGGGAGACCCAGTACTTC
.	TRBV12-3/TRBV12-4	few	TRBJ2-2	CASSMTLTGELFF	TGTGCCAGCAGCATGACACTCACCGGGGAGCTGTTTTTT
.	TRBV7-9	.	TRBJ2-5	CASRQQGETQYF	TGTGCCAGCAGGCAACAAGGAGAGACCCAGTACTTC
.	TRBV28	few	TRBJ2-7	CASSLSPTVQYF	TGTGCCAGCAGTTTATCCCCAACTGTACAGTACTTC
TRBD1	TRBV10-1	.	TRBJ2-7	CASGDRSPYEQYF	TGCGCCAGTGGGGACAGGTCCCCCTACGAGCAGTACTTC
TRBD2	TRBV7-8	.	TRBJ2-1	CASIQGGVAEQFF	TGTGCCAGCATCCAGGGAGGGGTAGCGGAGCAGTTCTTC
.	TRBV6-1	few	TRBJ2-3	CASSLRETGVRTDTQYF	TGTGCCAGCAGCCTAAGAGAGACGGGGGTACGCACAGATACGCAGTATTTT
TRBD2	TRBV5-5	.	TRBJ2-5	CASSPFPGLAQETQYF	TGTGCCAGCAGCCCGTTCCCGGGACTAGCGCAAGAGACCCAGTACTTC
TRBD2	TRBV20-1	.	TRBJ2-5	CSAGWDSGGAETQYF	TGCAGTGCTGGGTGGGATAGCGGGGGGGCAGAGACCCAGTACTTC
.	TRBV29-1	.	TRBJ1-2	CSVEDPGGGSRNGYTF	TGCAGCGTTGAAGATCCCGGGGGAGGGAGTAGGAATGGCTACACCTTC
TRBD2	TRBV2	.	TRBJ2-3	CASRRGLNTDTQYF	TGTGCCAGCAGACGGGGACTAAACACAGATACGCAGTATTTT
.	TRBV4-2	.	TRBJ1-6	CASSPTGQPESPLHF	TGTGCCAGCAGCCCCACCGGGCAGCCTGAGTCACCCCTCCACTTT
.	TRBV10-1	.	TRBJ2-7	CASSDSGMPYEQYF	TGCGCCAGCAGTGACAGTGGGATGCCCTACGAGCAGTACTTC
.	TRBV29-1	few	TRBJ1-2	CSVERREGYTF	TGCAGCGTTGAACGCAGGGAGGGCTACACCTTC
.	TRBV6-2/TRBV6-3	few	TRBJ2-7	CASGPDSYEQYF	TGTGCCAGCGGCCCGGACAGCTACGAGCAGTACTTC
.	TRBV2	.	TRBJ2-2	CASVTPTPGGELFF	TGTGCCAGCGTCACTCCTACCCCAGGGGGGGAGCTGTTTTTT
.	TRBV18	.	TRBJ1-1	CASSADSSTEAFF	TGTGCCAGCAGCGCGGACAGCTCCACTGAAGCTTTCTTT
.	TRBV28	.	TRBJ2-1	CASSSPDGNNEQFF	TGTGCCAGCAGCTCCCCCGATGGGAACAATGAGCAGTTCTTC
.	TRBV7-7	.	TRBJ2-3	CASSDHFTDTQYF	TGTGCTAGCAGCGACCACTTCACAGATACGCAGTATTTT
.	TRBV2	.	TRBJ2-3	CASSERGITDTQYF	TGTGCCAGCAGCGAGAGGGGTATCACAGATACGCAGTATTTT
TRBD1	TRBV12-3/TRBV12-4	.	TRBJ2-5	CASSLVSQGAETQYF	TGTGCCAGCAGTTTAGTGTCGCAGGGGGCAGAGACCCAGTACTTC
TRBD1	TRBV27	many	TRBJ2-7	CASSLSGTGLYEQYF	TGTGCCAGCAGTTTATCGGGGACAGGGCTCTACGAGCAGTACTTC
.	TRBV7-2	.	TRBJ2-7	CASSLVGPVFHEQYF	TGTGCCAGCAGCTTAGTTGGGCCAGTTTTCCACGAGCAGTACTTC
.	TRBV27	few	TRBJ2-7	CASSRINSYEQYF	TGTGCCAGCAGCCGAATTAACTCCTACGAGCAGTACTTC
.	TRBV6-6	once	TRBJ2-4	CASIQGLLAKNIQYF	TGTGCCAGCATCCAGGGCCTGCTAGCCAAAAACATTCAGTACTTC
.	TRBV6-6	once	TRBJ2-5	CASIPGGTEPKATQYF	TGTGCCAGCATTCCCGGGGGCACGGAGCCAAAAGCGACCCAGTACTTC
TRBD2	TRBV20-1	.	TRBJ2-3	CSAPRLAGGTDTQYF	TGCAGTGCTCCCAGACTAGCGGGGGGTACAGATACGCAGTATTTT
TRBD2	TRBV20-1	few	TRBJ2-1	CSASERGFSGPYNEQFF	TGCAGTGCTAGTGAGCGGGGGTTCAGCGGCCCCTACAATGAGCAGTTCTTC
.	TRBV28	.	TRBJ1-6	CASSLLRENTGRHNSPLHF	TGTGCCAGCAGTTTGCTACGAGAAAACACAGGGCGGCATAATTCACCCCTCCACTTT
TRBD1	TRBV29-1	.	TRBJ2-7	CSVEAPGQSYEQYF	TGCAGCGTTGAAGCCCCGGGACAGAGCTACGAGCAGTACTTC
.	TRBV12-3/TRBV12-4	few	TRBJ2-1	CASSRSRPNEQFF	TGTGCCAGCAGTCGGTCCCGCCCCAATGAGCAGTTCTTC